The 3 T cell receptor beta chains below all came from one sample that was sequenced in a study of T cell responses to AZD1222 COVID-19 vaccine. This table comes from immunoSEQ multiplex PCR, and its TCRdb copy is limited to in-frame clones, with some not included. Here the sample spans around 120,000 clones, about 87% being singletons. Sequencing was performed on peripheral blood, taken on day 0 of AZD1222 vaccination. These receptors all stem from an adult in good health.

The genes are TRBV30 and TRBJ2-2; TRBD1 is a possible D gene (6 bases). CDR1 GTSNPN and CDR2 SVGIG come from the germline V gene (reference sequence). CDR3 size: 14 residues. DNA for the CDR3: TGTGCATGGTGCCGAGGGGGGAACACCGGGGAGCTGTTTTTT. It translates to CAWCRGGNTGELFF.

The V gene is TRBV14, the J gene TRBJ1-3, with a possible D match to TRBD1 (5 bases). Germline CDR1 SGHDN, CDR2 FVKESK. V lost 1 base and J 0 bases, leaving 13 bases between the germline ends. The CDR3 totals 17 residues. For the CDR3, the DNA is TGTGCCAGCAGCCAAGCGTTCCGGGGGGGCTCTGGAAACACCATATATTTT. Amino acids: CASSQAFRGGSGNTIYF.

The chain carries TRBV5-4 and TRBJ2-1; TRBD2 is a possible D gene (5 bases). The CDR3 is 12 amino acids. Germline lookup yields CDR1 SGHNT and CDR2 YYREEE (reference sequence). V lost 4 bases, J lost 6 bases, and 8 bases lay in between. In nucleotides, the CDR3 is TGTGCCAGCAGCCCCGAGGGCAATGAGCAGTTCTTC. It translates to CASSPEGNEQFF. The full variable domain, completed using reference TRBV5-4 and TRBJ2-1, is ETGVTQSPTHLIKTRGQQVTLRCSSQSGHNTVSWYQQALGQGPQFIFQYYREEENGRGNFPPRFSGLQFPNYSSELNVNALELDDSALYLCASSPEGNEQFFGPGTRLTVL.